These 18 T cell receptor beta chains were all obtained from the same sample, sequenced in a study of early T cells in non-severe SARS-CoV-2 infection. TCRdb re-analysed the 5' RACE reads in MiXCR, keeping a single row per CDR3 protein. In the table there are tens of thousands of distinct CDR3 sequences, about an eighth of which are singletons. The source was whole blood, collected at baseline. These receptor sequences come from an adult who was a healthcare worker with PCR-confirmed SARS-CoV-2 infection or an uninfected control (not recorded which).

DNA for the CDR3: TGTGCCACAACGGCATGGGCGGGGGGCCTCTCTGAGCAGTACTTC. This encodes CATTAWAGGLSEQYF. J is TRBJ2-7 and V is TRBV6-5, with 8 nucleotides matching TRBD2. This CDR3 contains 15 residues. CDR1 and CDR2 from the germline V gene are MNHEY and SVGAGI. V shed 10 bases and J 7 bases; nucleotides not matched to a gene: 18.

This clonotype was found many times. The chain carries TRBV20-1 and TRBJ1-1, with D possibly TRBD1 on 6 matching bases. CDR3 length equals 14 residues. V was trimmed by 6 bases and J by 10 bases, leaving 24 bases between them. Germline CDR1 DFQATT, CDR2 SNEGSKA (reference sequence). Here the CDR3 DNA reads TGCAGTGCGGGAGAGGTAGGGGGGACCGGGACAGCTTTCTTT. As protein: CSAGEVGGTGTAFF.

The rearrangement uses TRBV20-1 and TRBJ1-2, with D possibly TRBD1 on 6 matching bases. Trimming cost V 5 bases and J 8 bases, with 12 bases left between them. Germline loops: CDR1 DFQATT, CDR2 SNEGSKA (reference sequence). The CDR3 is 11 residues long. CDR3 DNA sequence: TGCAGTGCTCGCCCCCAGGGGGGCTACACCTTC. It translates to CSARPQGGYTF.

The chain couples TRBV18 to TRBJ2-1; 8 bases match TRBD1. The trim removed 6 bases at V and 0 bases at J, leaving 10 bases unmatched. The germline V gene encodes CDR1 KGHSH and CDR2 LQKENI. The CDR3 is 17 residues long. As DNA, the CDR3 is TGTGCCAGCTCCCGGCAGGGGGCGGAAATCTCCTACAATGAGCAGTTCTTC. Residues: CASSRQGAEISYNEQFF. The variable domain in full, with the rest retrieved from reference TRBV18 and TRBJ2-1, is NAGVMQNPRHLVRRRGQEARLRCSPMKGHSHVYWYRQLPEEGLKFMVYLQKENIIDESGMPKERFSAEFPKEGPSILRIQQVVRGDSAAYFCASSRQGAEISYNEQFFGPGTRLTVL.

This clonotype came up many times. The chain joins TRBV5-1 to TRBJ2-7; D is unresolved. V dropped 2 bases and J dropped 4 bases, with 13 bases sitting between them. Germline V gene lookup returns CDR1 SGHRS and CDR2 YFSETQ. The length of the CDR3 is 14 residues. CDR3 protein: CASSFSPPVYEQYF. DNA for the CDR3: TGCGCCAGCAGCTTTTCCCCACCGGTGTACGAGCAGTACTTC. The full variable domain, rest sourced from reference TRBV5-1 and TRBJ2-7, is KAGVTQTPRYLIKTRGQQVTLSCSPISGHRSVSWYQQTPGQGLQFLFEYFSETQRNKGNFPGRFSGRQFSNSRSEMNVSTLELGDSALYLCASSFSPPVYEQYFGPGTRLTVT.

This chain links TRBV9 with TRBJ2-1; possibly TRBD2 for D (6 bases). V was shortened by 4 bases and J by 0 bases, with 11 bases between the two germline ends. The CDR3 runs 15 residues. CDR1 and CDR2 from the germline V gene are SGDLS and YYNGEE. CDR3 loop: CASSPRGNSYNEQFF. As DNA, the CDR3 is TGTGCCAGCAGCCCTCGCGGGAACTCCTACAATGAGCAGTTCTTC.

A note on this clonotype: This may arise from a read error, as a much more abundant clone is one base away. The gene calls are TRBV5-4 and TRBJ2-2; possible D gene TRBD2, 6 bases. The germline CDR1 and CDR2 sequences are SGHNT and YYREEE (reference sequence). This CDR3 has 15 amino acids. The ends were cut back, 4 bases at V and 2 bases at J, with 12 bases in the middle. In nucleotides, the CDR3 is TGTGCCAGCAGCCCCGGGACTCTTAACACCGGGGAGCTGTTTTTT. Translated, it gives CASSPGTLNTGELFF.

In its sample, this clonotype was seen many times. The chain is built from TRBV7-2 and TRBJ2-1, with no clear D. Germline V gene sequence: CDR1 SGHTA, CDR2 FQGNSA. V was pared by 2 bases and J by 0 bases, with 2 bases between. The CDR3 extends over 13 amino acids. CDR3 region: CASSLSSYNEQFF. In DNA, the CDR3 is TGTGCCAGCAGCTTATCCTCCTACAATGAGCAGTTCTTC.

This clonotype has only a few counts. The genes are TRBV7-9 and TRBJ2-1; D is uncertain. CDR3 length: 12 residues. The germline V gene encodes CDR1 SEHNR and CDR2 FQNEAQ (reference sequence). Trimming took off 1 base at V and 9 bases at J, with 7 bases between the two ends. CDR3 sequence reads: CASSLVGIEQFF. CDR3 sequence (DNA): TGTGCCAGCAGCTTAGTAGGCATTGAGCAGTTCTTC.

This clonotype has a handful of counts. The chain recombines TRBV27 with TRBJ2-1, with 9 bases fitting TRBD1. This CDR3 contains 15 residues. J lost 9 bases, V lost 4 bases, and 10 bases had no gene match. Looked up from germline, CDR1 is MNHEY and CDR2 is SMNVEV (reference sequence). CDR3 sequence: CASSSGTGSVIEQFF. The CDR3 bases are TGTGCCAGCAGTTCCGGGACAGGGTCTGTCATTGAGCAGTTCTTC.

The CDR3 nucleotides read TGTGCCAGCAGTTTAGGGAAGAACACTGAAGCTTTCTTT. This translates into CASSLGKNTEAFF. The J gene is TRBJ1-1, the V gene TRBV12-3 or TRBV12-4, with D unresolved. V lost 1 base and J 1 base, leaving 4 bases between the germline ends. The length of the CDR3 is 13 residues.

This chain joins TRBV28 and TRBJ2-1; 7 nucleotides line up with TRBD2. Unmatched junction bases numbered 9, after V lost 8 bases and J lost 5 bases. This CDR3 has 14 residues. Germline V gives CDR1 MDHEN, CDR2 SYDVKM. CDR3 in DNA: TGTGCCAGCGTAGCGGCGGGGGTAAACAATGAGCAGTTCTTC. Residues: CASVAAGVNNEQFF.

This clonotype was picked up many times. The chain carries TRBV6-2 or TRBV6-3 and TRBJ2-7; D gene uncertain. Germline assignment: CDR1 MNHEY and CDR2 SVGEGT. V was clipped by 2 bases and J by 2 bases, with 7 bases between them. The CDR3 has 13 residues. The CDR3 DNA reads TGTGCCAGCAGTTACCTCGGGCCCTACGAGCAGTACTTC. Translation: CASSYLGPYEQYF.

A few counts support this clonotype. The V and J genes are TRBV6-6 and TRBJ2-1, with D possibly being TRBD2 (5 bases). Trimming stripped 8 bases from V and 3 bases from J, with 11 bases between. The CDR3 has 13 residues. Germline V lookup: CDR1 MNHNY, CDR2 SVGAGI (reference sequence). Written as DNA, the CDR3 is TGTGCCAGCCGGACGGGAAGCTACAATGAGCAGTTCTTC. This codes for CASRTGSYNEQFF.

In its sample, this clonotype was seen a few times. The CDR3 nucleotides are TGCGCCAGCAGCTCCGGGGGGATCACAGATACGCAGTATTTT. Amino acids: CASSSGGITDTQYF. The J gene is TRBJ2-3, the V gene TRBV5-1; 7 bases match TRBD2. The V gene's germline CDR1 is SGHRS and CDR2 YFSETQ. Trimming at V came to 3 bases and at J to 2 bases, leaving 3 bases not matched to a gene. CDR3 length equals 14 residues.

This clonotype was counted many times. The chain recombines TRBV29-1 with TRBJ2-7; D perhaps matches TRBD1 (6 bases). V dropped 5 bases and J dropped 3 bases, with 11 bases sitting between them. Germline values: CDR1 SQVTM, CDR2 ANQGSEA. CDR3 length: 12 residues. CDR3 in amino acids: CSVSDRLYEQYF. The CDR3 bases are TGCAGCGTTTCGGACAGACTCTACGAGCAGTACTTC.

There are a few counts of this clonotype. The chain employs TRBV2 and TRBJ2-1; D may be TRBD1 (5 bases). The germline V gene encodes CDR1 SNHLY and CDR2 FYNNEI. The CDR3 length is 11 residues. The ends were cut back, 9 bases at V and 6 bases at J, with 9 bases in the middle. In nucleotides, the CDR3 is TGTGCCAGAAACAGGCTCAATGAGCAGTTCTTC. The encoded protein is CARNRLNEQFF.

CDR3 in amino acids: CASSHQEETQYF. Here the CDR3 DNA reads TGTGCCAGCAGCCACCAAGAAGAGACCCAGTACTTC. The chain has TRBV3-1 and TRBJ2-5; D gene ambiguous. Trimming took off 3 bases at V and 3 bases at J, with 5 bases between the two ends. The CDR3 sequence is 12 residues long. Germline V gene lookup returns CDR1 LGHDT and CDR2 YNNKEL (reference sequence).